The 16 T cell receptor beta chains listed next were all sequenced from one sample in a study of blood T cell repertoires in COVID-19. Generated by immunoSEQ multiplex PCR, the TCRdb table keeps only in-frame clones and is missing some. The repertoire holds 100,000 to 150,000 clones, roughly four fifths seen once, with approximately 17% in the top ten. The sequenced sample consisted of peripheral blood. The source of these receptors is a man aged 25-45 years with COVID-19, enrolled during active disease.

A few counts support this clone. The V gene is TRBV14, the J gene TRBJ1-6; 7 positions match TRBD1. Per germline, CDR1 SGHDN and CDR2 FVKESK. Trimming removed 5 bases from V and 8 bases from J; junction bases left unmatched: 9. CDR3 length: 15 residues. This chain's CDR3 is CASSTLRDSYSPLHF. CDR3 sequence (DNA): TGTGCCAGCAGCACTCTAAGGGACAGTTATTCACCCCTCCACTTT.

The CDR3 loop reads CASSFSDGNEQFF. In DNA, the CDR3 is TGTGCCAGCAGCTTCTCAGACGGGAATGAGCAGTTCTTC. The J gene is TRBJ2-1, the V gene TRBV9, with no clear D. Trimming took off 4 bases at V and 7 bases at J, with 12 bases between the two ends. The CDR3 runs to 13 residues. The V gene's germline CDR1 is SGDLS and CDR2 YYNGEE. The entire variable domain, with the rest obtained from reference TRBV9 and TRBJ2-1, is as follows: DSGVTQTPKHLITATGQRVTLRCSPRSGDLSVYWYQQSLDQGLQFLIQYYNGEERAKGNILERFSAQQFPDLHSELNLSSLELGDSALYFCASSFSDGNEQFFGPGTRLTVL.

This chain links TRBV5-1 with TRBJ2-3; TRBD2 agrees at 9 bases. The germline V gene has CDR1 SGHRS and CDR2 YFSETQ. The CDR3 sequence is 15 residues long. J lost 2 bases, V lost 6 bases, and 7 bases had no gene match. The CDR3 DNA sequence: TGCGCCAGCAAAAATAGCGGGGGCTCCACAGATACGCAGTATTTT. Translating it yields CASKNSGGSTDTQYF.

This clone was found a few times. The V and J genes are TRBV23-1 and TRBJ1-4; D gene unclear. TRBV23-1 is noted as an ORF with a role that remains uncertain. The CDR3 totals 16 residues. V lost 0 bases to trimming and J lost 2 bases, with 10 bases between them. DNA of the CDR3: TGCGCCAGCAGTCAATCGGAGTCGGTGACTAATGAAAAACTGTTTTTT. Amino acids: CASSQSESVTNEKLFF.

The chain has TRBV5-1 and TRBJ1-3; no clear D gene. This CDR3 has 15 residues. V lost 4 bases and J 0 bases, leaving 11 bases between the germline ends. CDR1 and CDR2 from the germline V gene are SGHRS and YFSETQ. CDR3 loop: CASSLDTSSGNTIYF. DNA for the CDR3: TGCGCCAGCAGCCTTGATACATCCTCTGGAAACACCATATATTTT.

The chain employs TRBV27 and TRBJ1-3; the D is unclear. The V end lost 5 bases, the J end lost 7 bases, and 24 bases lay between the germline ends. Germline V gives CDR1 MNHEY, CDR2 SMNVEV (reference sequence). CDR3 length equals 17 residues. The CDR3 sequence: CASSPLPPRAGGNTIYF. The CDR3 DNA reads TGTGCCAGCAGTCCCCTCCCCCCGCGGGCAGGAGGGAACACCATATATTTT.

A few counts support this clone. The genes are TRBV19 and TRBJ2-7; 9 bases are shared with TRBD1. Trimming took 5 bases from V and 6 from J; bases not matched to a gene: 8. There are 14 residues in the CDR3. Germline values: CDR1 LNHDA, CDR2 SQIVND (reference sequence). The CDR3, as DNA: TGTGCCAGTAGTCCCGGGACAGGGTTTGGCGAGCAGTACTTC. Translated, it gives CASSPGTGFGEQYF.

Here the CDR3 DNA reads TGTGCCAGCATCCCGGGGGGTGGGGGAGTCAACTATGGCTACACCTTC. As protein: CASIPGGGGVNYGYTF. V and J are TRBV28 and TRBJ1-2; TRBD1 might be the D (5 bases). This CDR3 is built from 16 residues. V lost 7 bases and J 2 bases, leaving 20 bases between the germline ends. Germline V CDR1 and CDR2: MDHEN, SYDVKM.

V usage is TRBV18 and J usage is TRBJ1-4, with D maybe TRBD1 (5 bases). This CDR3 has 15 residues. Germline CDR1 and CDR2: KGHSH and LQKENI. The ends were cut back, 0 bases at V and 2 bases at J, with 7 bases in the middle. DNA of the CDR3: TGTGCCAGCTCACCACCCTCAGGGACTAATGAAAAACTGTTTTTT. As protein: CASSPPSGTNEKLFF.

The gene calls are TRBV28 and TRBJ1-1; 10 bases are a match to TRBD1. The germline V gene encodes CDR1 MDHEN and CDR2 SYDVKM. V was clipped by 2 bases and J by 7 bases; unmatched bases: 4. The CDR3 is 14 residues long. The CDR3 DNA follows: TGTGCCAGCAGTTTAGGACAGGGGGACCGTGAAGCTTTCTTT. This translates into CASSLGQGDREAFF.

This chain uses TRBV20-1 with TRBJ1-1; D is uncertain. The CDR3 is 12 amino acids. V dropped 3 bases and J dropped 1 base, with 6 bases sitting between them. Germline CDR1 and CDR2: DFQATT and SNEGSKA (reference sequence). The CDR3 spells CSASFGNTEAFF. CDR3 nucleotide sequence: TGCAGTGCTAGTTTCGGGAACACTGAAGCTTTCTTT.

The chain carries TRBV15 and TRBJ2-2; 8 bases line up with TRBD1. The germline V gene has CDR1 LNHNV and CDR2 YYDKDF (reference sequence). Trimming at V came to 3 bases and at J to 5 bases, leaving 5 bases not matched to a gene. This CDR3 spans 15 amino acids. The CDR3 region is CATSSARGRTGELFF. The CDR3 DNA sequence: TGTGCCACCAGCAGCGCCAGGGGGCGAACCGGGGAGCTGTTTTTT.

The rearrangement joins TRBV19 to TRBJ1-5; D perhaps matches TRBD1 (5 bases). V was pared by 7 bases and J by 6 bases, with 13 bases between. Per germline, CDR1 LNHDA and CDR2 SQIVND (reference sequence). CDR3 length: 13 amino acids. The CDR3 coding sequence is TGTGCCAGTACAGGGCAGGGCCTTCAGCCCCAGCATTTT. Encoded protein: CASTGQGLQPQHF.

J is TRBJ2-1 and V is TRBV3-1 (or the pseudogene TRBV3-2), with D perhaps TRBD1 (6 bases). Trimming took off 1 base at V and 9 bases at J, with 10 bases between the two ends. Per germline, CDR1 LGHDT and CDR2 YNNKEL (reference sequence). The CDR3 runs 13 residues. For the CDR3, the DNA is TGTGCCAGCAGCCAAGCCAGGGGTGGTGAGCAGTTCTTC. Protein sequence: CASSQARGGEQFF.

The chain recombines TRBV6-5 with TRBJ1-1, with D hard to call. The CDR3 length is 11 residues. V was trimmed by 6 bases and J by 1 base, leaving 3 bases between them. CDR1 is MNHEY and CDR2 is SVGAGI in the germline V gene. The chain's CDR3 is CASSWNTEAFF. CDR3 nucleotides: TGTGCCAGCAGCTGGAACACTGAAGCTTTCTTT.

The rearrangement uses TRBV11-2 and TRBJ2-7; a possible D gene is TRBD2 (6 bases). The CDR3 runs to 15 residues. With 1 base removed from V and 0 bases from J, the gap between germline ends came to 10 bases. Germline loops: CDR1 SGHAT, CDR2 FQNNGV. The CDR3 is CASSLVGLYSYEQYF. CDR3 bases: TGTGCCAGCAGCTTAGTGGGACTCTACTCCTACGAGCAGTACTTC. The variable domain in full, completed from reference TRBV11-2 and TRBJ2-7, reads EAGVAQSPRYKIIEKRQSVAFWCNPISGHATLYWYQQILGQGPKLLIQFQNNGVVDDSQLPKDRFSAERLKGVDSTLKIQPAKLEDSAVYLCASSLVGLYSYEQYFGPGTRLTVT.